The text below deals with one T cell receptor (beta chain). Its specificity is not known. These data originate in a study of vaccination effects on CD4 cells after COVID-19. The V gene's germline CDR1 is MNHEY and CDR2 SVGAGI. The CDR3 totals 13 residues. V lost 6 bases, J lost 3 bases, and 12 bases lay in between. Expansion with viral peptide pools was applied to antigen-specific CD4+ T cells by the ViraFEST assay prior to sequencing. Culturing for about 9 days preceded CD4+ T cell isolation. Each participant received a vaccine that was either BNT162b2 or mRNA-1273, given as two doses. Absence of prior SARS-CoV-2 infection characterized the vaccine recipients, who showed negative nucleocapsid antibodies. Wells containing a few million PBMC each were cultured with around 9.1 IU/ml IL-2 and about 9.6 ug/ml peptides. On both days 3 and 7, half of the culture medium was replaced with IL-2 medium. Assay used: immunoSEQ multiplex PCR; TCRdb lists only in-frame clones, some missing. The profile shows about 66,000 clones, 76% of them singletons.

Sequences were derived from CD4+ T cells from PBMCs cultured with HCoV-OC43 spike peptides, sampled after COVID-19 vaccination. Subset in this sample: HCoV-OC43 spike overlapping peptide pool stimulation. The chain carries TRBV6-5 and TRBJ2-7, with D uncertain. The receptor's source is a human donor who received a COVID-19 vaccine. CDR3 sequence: CASRREDGYEQYV. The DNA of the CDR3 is TGTGCCAGCAGGCGAGAGGACGGCTACGAGCAGTACGTC.